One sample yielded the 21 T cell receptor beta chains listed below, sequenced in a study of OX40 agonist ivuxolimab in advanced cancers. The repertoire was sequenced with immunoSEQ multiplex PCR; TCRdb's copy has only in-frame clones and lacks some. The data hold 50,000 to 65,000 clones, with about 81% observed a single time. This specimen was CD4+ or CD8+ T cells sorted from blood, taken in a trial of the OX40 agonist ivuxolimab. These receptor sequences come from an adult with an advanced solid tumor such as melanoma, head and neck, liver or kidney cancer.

CDR3 loop: CASSLARPEDTQYF. In nucleotides, the CDR3 is TGTGCCAGCAGCTTAGCTCGGCCCGAGGATACGCAGTATTTT. The chain is built from TRBV7-9 and TRBJ2-3, with D uncertain. The length of the CDR3 is 14 residues. CDR1 SEHNR and CDR2 FQNEAQ come from the germline V gene (reference sequence). Trimming pared 0 bases from V and 6 bases from J, leaving 10 bases between.

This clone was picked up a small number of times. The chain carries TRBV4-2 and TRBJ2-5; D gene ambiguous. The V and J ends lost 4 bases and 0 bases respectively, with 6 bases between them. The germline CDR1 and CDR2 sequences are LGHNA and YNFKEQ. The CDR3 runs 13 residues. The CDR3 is CASSPTYQETQYF. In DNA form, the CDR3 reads TGTGCCAGCAGCCCCACGTACCAAGAGACCCAGTACTTC.

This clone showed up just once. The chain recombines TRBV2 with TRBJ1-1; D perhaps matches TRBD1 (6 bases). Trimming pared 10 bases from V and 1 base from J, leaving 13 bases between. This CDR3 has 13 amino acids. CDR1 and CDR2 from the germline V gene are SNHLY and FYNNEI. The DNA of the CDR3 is TGTGCCAACACAGGGATACGGAACACTGAAGCTTTCTTT. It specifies CANTGIRNTEAFF.

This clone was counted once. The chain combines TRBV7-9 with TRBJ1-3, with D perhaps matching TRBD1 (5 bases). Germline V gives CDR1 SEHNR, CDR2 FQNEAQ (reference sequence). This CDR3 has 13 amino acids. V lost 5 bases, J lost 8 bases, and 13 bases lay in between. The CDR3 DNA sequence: TGTGCCAGCAGCCCCTTTAGGGGCCACACCATATATTTT. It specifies CASSPFRGHTIYF. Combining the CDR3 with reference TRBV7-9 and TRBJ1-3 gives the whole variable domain DTGVSQNPRHKITKRGQNVTFRCDPISEHNRLYWYRQTLGQGPEFLTYFQNEAQLEKSRLLSDRFSAERPKGSFSTLEIQRTEQGDSAMYLCASSPFRGHTIYFGEGSWLTVV.

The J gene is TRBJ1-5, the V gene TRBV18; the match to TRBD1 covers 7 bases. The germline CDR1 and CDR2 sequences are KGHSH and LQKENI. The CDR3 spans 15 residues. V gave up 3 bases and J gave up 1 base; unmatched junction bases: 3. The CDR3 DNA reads TGTGCCAGCTCACCGACAGGGTTAAGCAATCAGCCCCAGCATTTT. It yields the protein CASSPTGLSNQPQHF.

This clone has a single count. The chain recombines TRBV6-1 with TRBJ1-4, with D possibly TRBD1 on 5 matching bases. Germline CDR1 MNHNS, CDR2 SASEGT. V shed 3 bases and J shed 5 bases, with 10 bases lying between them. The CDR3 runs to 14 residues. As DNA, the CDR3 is TGTGCCAGCAGTGAGACGGGGGGGAATGAAAAACTGTTTTTT. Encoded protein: CASSETGGNEKLFF.

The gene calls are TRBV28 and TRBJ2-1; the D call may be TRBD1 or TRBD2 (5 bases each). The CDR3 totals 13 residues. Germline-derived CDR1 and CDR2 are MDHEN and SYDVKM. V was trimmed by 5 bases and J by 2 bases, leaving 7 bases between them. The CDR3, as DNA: TGTGCCAGCAGTGGGGGAGCCTACAATGAGCAGTTCTTC. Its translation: CASSGGAYNEQFF.

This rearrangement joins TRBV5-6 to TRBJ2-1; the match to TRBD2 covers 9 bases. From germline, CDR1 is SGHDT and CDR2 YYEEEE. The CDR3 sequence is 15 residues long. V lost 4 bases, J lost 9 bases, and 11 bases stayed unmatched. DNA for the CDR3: TGTGCCAGCAGCCTGGTTAATAGCGGGGGAGCTGAGCAGTTCTTC. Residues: CASSLVNSGGAEQFF.

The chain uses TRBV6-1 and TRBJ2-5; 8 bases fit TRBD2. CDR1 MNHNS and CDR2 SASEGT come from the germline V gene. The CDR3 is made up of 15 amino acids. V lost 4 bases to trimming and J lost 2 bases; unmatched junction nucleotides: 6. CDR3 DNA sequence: TGTGCCAGCAGTGGGGTTCGCGGGGGGCAAGAGACCCAGTACTTC. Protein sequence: CASSGVRGGQETQYF.

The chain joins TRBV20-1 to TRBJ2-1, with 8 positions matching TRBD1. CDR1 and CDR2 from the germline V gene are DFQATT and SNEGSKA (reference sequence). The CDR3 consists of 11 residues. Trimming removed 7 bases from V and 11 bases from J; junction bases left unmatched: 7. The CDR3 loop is CSVTGGEKQFF. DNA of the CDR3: TGCAGTGTCACAGGGGGTGAGAAGCAGTTCTTC.

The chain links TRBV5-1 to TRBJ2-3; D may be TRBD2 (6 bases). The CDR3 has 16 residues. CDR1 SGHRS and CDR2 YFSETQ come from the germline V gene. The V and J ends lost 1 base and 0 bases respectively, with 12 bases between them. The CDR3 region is CASSLFSGSSTDTQYF. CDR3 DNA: TGCGCCAGCAGCTTGTTTAGCGGCTCTAGCACAGATACGCAGTATTTT. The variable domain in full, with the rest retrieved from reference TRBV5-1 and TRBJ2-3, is KAGVTQTPRYLIKTRGQQVTLSCSPISGHRSVSWYQQTPGQGLQFLFEYFSETQRNKGNFPGRFSGRQFSNSRSEMNVSTLELGDSALYLCASSLFSGSSTDTQYFGPGTRLTVL.

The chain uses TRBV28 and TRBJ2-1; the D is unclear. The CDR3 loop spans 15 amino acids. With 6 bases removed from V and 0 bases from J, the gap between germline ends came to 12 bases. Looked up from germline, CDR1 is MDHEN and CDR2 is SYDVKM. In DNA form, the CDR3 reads TGTGCCAGCAGGGAAGGGCCCAGCTCCTACAATGAGCAGTTCTTC. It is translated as CASREGPSSYNEQFF.

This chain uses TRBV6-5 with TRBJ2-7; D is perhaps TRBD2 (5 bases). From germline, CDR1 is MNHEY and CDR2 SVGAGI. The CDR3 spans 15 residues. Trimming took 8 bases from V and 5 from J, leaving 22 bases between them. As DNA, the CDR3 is TGTGCCAGCCGGCTGAACCGGGATCCACCTCACGAGCAGTACTTC. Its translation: CASRLNRDPPHEQYF.

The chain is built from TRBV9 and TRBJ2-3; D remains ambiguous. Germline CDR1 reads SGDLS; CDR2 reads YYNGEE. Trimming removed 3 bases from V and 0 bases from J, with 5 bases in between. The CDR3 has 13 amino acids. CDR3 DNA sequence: TGTGCCAGCAGCGCACCTAGCACAGATACGCAGTATTTT. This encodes CASSAPSTDTQYF.

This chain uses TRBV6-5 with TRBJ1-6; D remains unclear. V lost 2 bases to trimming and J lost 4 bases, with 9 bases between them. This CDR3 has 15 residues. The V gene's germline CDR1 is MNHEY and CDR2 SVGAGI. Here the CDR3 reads CASSYDKAYNSPLHF. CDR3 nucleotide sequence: TGTGCCAGCAGTTACGACAAAGCTTATAATTCACCCCTCCACTTT.

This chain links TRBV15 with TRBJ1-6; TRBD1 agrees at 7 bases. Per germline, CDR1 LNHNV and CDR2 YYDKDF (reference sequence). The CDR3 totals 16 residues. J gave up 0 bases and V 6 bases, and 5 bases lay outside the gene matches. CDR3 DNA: TGTGCCACCAGAAGGGGACAGAGCTCCTATAATTCACCCCTCCACTTT. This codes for CATRRGQSSYNSPLHF.

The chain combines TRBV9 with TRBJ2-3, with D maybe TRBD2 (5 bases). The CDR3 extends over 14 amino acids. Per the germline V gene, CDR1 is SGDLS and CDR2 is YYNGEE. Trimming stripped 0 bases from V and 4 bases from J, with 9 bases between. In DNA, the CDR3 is TGTGCCAGCAGCGTAGCCGCTAGCCCAGATACGCAGTATTTT. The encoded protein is CASSVAASPDTQYF.

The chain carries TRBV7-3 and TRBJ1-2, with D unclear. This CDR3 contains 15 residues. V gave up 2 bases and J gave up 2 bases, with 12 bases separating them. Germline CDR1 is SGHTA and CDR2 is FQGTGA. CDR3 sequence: CASSLGPGSNYGYTF. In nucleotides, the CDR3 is TGTGCCAGCAGCTTAGGGCCGGGGTCCAACTATGGCTACACCTTC.

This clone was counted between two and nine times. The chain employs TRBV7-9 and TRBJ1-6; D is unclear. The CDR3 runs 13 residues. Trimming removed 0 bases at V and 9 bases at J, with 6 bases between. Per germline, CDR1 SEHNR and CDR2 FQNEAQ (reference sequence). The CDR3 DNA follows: TGTGCCAGCAGCTTAGCGCAAGGTTCACCCCTCCACTTT. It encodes CASSLAQGSPLHF.

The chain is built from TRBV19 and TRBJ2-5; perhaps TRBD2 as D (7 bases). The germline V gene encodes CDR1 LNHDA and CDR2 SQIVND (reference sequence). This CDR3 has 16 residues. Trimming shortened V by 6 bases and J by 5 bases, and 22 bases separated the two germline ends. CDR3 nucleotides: TGTGCCAGTAGCCCTCGCAGGGGAGGGTTGTATGAGACCCAGTACTTC. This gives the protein CASSPRRGGLYETQYF.

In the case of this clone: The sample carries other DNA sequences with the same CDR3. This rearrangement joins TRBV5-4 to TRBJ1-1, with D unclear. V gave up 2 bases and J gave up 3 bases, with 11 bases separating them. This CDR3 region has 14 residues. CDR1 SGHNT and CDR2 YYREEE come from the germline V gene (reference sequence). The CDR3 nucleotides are TGTGCCAGCAGCTTATCAAGGCGGGACACTGAAGCTTTCTTT. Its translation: CASSLSRRDTEAFF.